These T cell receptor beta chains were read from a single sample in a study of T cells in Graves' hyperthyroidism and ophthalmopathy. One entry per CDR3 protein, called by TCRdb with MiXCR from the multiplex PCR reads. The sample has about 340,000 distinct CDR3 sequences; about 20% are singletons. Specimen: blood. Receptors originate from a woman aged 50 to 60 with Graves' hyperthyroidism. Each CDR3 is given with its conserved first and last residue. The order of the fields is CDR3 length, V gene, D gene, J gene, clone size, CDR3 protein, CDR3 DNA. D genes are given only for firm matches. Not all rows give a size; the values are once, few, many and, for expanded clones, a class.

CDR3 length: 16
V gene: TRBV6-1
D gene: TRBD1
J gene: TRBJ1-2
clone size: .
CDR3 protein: CASSDSLRQGSAGYTF
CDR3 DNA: TGTGCCAGCAGTGATTCCCTCCGACAGGGCTCGGCAGGCTACACCTTC

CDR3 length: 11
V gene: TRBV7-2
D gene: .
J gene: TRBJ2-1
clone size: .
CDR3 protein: CASSLWHEQFF
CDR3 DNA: TGTGCCAGCAGCTTATGGCATGAGCAGTTCTTC

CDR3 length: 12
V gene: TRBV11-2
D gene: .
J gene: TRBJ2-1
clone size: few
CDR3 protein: CASSAGWNEQFF
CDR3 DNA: TGTGCCAGCAGCGCTGGATGGAATGAGCAGTTCTTC

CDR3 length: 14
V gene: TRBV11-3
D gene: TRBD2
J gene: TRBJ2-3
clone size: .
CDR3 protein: CASSPGGIIDTQYF
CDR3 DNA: TGTGCCAGCAGCCCCGGGGGGATAATAGATACGCAGTATTTT

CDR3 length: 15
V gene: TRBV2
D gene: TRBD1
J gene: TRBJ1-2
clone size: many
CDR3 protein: CASSYGTGSFYGYTF
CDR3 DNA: TGTGCCAGCAGCTATGGGACAGGATCATTCTATGGCTACACCTTC

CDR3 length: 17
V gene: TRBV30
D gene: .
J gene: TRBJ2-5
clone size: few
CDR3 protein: CAWRSPGAGVQGETQYF
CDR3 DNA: TGTGCCTGGAGGTCCCCCGGGGCAGGGGTCCAAGGGGAGACCCAGTACTTC

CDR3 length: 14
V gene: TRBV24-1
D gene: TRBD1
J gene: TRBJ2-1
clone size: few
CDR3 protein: CATSKQGAGGEQFF
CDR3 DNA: TGTGCCACCAGTAAACAGGGGGCAGGGGGTGAGCAGTTCTTC

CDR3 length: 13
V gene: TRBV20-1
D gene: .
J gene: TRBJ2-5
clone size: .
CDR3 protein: CSVASGSQETQYF
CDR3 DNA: TGCAGTGTCGCAAGCGGCTCCCAAGAGACCCAGTACTTC

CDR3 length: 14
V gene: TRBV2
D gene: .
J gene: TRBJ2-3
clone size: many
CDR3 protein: CASSISRSTDTQYF
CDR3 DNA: TGTGCCAGCAGTATTTCTAGGAGCACAGATACGCAGTATTTT

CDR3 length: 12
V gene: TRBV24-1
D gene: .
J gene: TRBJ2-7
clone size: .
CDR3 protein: CATSDFGDEQYF
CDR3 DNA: TGTGCCACCAGTGATTTTGGGGACGAGCAGTACTTC

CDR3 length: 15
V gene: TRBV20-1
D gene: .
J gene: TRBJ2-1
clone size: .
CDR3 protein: CSARFDRNGAIEQFF
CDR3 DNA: TGCAGTGCTAGATTCGACAGGAACGGGGCGATAGAGCAGTTCTTC

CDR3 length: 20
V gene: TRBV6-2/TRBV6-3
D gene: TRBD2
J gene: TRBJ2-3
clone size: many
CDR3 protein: CASSYTGTSGARPSTDTQYF
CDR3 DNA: TGTGCCAGCAGTTACACCGGGACTAGCGGGGCCCGACCCAGCACAGATACGCAGTATTTT

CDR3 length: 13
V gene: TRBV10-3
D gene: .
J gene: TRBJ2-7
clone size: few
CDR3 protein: CAISESGGYEQYF
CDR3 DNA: TGTGCCATCAGTGAGTCGGGGGGATACGAGCAGTACTTC

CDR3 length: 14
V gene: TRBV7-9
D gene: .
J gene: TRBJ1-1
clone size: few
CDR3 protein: CASSVGTGNTEAFF
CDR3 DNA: TGTGCCAGCAGCGTAGGGACGGGGAACACTGAAGCTTTCTTT

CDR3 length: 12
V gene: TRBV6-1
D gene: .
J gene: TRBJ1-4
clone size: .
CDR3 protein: CASSERGEKLFF
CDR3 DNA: TGTGCCAGCAGTGAAAGGGGTGAAAAACTGTTTTTT

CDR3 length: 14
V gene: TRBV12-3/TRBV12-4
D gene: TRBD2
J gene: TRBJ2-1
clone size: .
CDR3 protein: CASSSAVSGKLQFF
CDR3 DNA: TGTGCCAGCAGTTCAGCTGTTAGCGGGAAGTTACAGTTCTTC

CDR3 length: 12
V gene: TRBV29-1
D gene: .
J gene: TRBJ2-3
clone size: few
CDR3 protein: CSVIGSTDTQYF
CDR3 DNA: TGCAGCGTTATCGGGAGCACAGATACGCAGTATTTT

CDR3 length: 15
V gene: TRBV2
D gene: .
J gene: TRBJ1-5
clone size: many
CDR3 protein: CASSVSWDSNQPQHF
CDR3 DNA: TGTGCCAGCAGTGTCAGTTGGGATAGCAATCAGCCCCAGCATTTT

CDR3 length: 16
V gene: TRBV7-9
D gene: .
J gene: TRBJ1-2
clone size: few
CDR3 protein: CASSLAAGQWGGGYTF
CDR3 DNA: TGTGCCAGCAGCTTAGCGGCTGGACAGTGGGGCGGTGGCTACACCTTC

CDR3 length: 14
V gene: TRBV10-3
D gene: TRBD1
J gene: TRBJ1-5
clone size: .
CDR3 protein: CAISKGQGNQPQHF
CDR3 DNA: TGTGCCATCAGTAAAGGACAGGGCAATCAGCCCCAGCATTTT

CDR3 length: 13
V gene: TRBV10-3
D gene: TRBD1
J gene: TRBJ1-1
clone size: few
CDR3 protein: CAIRQGSEQEAFF
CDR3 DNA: TGTGCCATCAGACAGGGGTCCGAACAGGAAGCTTTCTTT

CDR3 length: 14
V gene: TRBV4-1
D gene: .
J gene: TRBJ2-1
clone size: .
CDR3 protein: CASSHGTRPYEQFF
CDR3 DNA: TGCGCCAGCAGCCATGGGACTCGCCCCTACGAGCAGTTCTTC

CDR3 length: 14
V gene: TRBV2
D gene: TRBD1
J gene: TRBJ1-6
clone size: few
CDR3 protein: CASSVWDREVSLHF
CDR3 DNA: TGTGCCAGCAGTGTTTGGGACAGGGAGGTATCCCTCCACTTT

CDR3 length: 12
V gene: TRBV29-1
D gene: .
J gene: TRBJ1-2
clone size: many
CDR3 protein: CSVEKGSYGYTF
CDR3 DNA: TGCAGCGTTGAGAAGGGAAGCTATGGCTACACCTTC

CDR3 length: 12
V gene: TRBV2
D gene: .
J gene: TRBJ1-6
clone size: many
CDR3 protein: CASSERESPLHF
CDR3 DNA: TGTGCCAGCAGTGAACGGGAATCACCCCTCCACTTT

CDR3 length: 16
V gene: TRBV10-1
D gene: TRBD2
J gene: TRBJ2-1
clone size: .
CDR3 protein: CASSSEAGAPNNEQFF
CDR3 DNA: TGCGCCAGCAGCTCTGAAGCGGGGGCGCCCAACAATGAGCAGTTCTTC

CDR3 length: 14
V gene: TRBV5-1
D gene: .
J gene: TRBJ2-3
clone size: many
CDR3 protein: CASSLIDLTDTQYF
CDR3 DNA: TGCGCCAGCAGCTTGATAGATCTGACAGATACGCAGTATTTT

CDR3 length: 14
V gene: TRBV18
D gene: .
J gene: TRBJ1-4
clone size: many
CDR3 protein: CASSPNRINEKLFF
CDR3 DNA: TGTGCCAGCTCACCAAACAGGATCAATGAAAAACTGTTTTTT

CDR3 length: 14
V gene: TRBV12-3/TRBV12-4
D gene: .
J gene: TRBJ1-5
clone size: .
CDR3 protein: CASSLRYSNQPQHF
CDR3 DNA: TGTGCCAGCAGTCTACGATATTCCAATCAGCCCCAGCATTTT

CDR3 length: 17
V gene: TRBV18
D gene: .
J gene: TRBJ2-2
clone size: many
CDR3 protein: CASSPRDAGSGTGELFF
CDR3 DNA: TGTGCCAGCTCACCCCGAGATGCAGGGTCGGGCACCGGGGAGCTGTTTTTT

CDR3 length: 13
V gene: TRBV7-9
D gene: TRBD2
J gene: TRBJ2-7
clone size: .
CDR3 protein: CATRLAGSYEQYF
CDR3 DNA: TGTGCCACCAGACTAGCGGGGTCCTACGAGCAGTACTTC

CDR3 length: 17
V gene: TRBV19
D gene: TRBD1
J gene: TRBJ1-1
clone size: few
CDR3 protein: CASSPHGQGGVNTEAFF
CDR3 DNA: TGTGCCAGTAGTCCCCACGGACAGGGGGGTGTGAACACTGAAGCTTTCTTT

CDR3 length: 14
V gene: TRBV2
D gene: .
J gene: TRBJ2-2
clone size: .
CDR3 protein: CASSFRGGSGELFF
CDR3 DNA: TGTGCCAGCAGTTTTCGTGGGGGGAGCGGGGAGCTGTTTTTT

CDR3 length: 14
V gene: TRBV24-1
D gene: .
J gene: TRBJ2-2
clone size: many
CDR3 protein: CATSEGVNTGELFF
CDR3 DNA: TGTGCCACCAGTGAAGGGGTGAACACCGGGGAGCTGTTTTTT

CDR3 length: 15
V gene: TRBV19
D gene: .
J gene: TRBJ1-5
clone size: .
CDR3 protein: CASSRVGTGNQPQHF
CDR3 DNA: TGTGCCAGTTCGCGGGTGGGGACCGGCAATCAGCCCCAGCATTTT

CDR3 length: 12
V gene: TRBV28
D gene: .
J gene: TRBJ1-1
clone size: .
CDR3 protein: CASSSPNTEAFF
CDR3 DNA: TGTGCCAGCAGTTCCCCGAACACTGAAGCTTTCTTT

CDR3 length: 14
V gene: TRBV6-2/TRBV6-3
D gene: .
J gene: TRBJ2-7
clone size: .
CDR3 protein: CASSYTLGPYEQYF
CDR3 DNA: TGTGCCAGCAGTTACACTCTGGGTCCTTACGAGCAGTACTTC

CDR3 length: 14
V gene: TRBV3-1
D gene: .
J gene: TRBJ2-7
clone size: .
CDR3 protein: CASSQPARGYEQYF
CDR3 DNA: TGTGCCAGCAGCCAACCTGCCAGGGGCTACGAGCAGTACTTC

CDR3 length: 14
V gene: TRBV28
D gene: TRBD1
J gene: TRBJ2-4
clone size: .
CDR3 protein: CASSTPDRANIQYF
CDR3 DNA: TGTGCCAGCAGTACTCCTGACAGGGCAAACATTCAGTACTTC

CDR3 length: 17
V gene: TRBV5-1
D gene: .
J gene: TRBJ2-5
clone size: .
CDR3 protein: CASSRWAWAADQETQYF
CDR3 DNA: TGCGCCAGCAGCCGTTGGGCATGGGCGGCAGACCAAGAGACCCAGTACTTC

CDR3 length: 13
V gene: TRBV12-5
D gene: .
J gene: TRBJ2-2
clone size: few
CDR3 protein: CASGQPRRGELFF
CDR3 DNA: TGTGCTAGTGGCCAACCCCGTCGCGGCGAGCTGTTTTTT

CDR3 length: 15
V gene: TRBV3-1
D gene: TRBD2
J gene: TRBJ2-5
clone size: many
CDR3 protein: CASSQGLADHETQYF
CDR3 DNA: TGTGCCAGCAGCCAAGGCCTAGCGGACCACGAGACCCAGTACTTC

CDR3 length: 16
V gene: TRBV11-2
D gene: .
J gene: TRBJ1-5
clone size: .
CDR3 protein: CASSLGSVFGNQPQHF
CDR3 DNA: TGTGCCAGCAGCTTAGGTTCAGTCTTTGGTAATCAGCCCCAGCATTTT

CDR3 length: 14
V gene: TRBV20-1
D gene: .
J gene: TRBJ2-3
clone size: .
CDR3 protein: CSARTTGFTDTQYF
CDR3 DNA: TGCAGTGCTAGAACGACTGGATTCACAGATACGCAGTATTTT

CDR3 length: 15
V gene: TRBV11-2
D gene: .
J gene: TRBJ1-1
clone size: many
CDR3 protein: CASSSQSVTGGVAFF
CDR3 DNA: TGTGCCAGCAGTTCACAATCGGTGACAGGAGGCGTAGCTTTCTTT

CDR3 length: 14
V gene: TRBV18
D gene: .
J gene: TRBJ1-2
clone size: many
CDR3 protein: CASSPQETNYGYTF
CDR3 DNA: TGTGCCAGCTCACCACAGGAGACTAACTATGGCTACACCTTC

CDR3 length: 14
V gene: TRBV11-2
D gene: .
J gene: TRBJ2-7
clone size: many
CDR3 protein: CASSLPPNSYEQYF
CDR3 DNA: TGTGCCAGCAGCCTACCCCCTAACTCCTACGAGCAGTACTTC

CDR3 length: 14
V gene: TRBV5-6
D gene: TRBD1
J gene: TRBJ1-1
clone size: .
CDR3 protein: CASSLKQGSTGAFF
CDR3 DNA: TGTGCCAGCAGCTTGAAACAGGGGAGTACTGGAGCTTTCTTT

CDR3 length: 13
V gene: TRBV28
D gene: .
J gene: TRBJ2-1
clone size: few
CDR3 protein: CATIGQPRDEQFF
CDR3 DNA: TGTGCCACCATCGGACAGCCTCGTGATGAGCAGTTCTTC

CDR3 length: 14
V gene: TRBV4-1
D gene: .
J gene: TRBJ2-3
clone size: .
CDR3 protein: CANSQDNAPDTQYF
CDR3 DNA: TGCGCCAACAGCCAAGACAATGCTCCAGATACGCAGTATTTT

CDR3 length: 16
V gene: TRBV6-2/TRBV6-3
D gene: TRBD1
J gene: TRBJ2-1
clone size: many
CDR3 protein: CASSYRTGGRYNEQFF
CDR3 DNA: TGTGCCAGCAGTTACCGGACAGGGGGCCGGTACAATGAGCAGTTCTTC

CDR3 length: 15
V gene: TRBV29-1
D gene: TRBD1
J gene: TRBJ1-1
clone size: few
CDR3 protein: CSVEGGGQALGEAFF
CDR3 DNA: TGCAGCGTTGAAGGAGGCGGACAGGCCTTAGGTGAAGCTTTCTTT

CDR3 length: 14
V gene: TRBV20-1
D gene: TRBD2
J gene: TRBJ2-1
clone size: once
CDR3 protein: CSAETSGHYNEQFF
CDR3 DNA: TGCAGTGCCGAGACTAGCGGACACTACAATGAGCAGTTCTTC

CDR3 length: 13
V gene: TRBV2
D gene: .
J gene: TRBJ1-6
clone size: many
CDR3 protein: CASSDSYNSPLHF
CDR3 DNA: TGTGCCAGCAGTGACAGCTATAATTCACCCCTCCACTTT

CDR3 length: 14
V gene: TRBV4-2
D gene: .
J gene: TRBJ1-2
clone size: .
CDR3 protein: CASSPSESAYGYTF
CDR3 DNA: TGTGCCAGCAGCCCATCGGAATCAGCCTATGGCTACACCTTC

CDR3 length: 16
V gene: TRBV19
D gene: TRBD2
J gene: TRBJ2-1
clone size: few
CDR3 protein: CASSTSSGLSYNEQFF
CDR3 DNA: TGTGCCAGTAGTACTTCTAGCGGGCTCTCCTACAATGAGCAGTTCTTC

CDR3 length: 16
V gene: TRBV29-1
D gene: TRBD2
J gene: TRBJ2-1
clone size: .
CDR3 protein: CSVEVWGLAGPNEQFF
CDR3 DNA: TGCAGCGTTGAAGTTTGGGGACTAGCGGGCCCCAATGAGCAGTTCTTC